This is a list of T cell receptor beta chains from one sample in a study of cytomegalovirus exposure and HLA in healthy donors. The table came from immunoSEQ multiplex PCR; TCRdb's copy has only in-frame clones and leaves some out. The table lists around 130,000 clones, about 80% of them singletons, with approximately 5% in the top ten. Sequenced material: PBMCs. These receptors were collected from a man aged 25-40 years in good health and CMV-seronegative. Each CDR3 is given with its conserved first and last residue. The D gene is left open where the match is weak. The size of a clone is reported for some rows only, either as once, few or many, or as a class for expanded clones.

CDR3nt: TGCGCCAGCAGCTTGGGTGGACAGTCGCTAGAGGGTTCACCCCTCCACTTT
CDR3aa: CASSLGGQSLEGSPLHF
j_gene: TRBJ1-6
v_gene: TRBV5-1
d_gene: NA
abundance: NA

CDR3nt: TGCGCCAGCAGCCAAGGGACTCCTTGGGGCAATCAGCCCCAGCATTTT
CDR3aa: CASSQGTPWGNQPQHF
j_gene: TRBJ1-5
v_gene: TRBV4-1
d_gene: NA
abundance: NA

CDR3nt: TGCAGCGTTAATAACCATGGAGTCCAGTACTTC
CDR3aa: CSVNNHGVQYF
j_gene: TRBJ2-5
v_gene: TRBV29-1
d_gene: NA
abundance: NA

CDR3nt: TGTGCCAGCAGTCAGAACAGGGGGCTCGGCAATCAGCCCCAGCATTTT
CDR3aa: CASSQNRGLGNQPQHF
j_gene: TRBJ1-5
v_gene: TRBV28
d_gene: TRBD1
abundance: NA

CDR3nt: TGTGCCAGCAGCTATACGACAGGGGGTCCATTGGCCCTCCACTTT
CDR3aa: CASSYTTGGPLALHF
j_gene: TRBJ1-6
v_gene: TRBV7-8
d_gene: TRBD1
abundance: once

CDR3nt: TGTGCCAGAAGCGAGGAGATCTATGGCTACACCTTC
CDR3aa: CARSEEIYGYTF
j_gene: TRBJ1-2
v_gene: TRBV7-5
d_gene: NA
abundance: NA

CDR3nt: TGTGCCGGGGGGGGCAGGGACACCTACGAGCAGTACTTC
CDR3aa: CAGGGRDTYEQYF
j_gene: TRBJ2-7
v_gene: TRBV30
d_gene: NA
abundance: NA

CDR3nt: TGTGCCAGCAGTGAAGCCAGGGGTTATGGCTACACCTTC
CDR3aa: CASSEARGYGYTF
j_gene: TRBJ1-2
v_gene: TRBV6-1
d_gene: NA
abundance: NA

CDR3nt: TGTGCTAGCAGCGAACAGACAGGGGTAGGGACCGGGGAGCTGTTTTTT
CDR3aa: CASSEQTGVGTGELFF
j_gene: TRBJ2-2
v_gene: TRBV7-7
d_gene: TRBD1
abundance: NA

CDR3nt: TGTGCCAGCCAAGGGACTAGGCCTAACACCGGGGAGCTGTTTTTT
CDR3aa: CASQGTRPNTGELFF
j_gene: TRBJ2-2
v_gene: TRBV2
d_gene: TRBD2
abundance: few

CDR3nt: TGTGCCAGTAGTTCCCGGGACAGGGTTCTCTCTGGAAACACCATATATTTT
CDR3aa: CASSSRDRVLSGNTIYF
j_gene: TRBJ1-3
v_gene: TRBV19
d_gene: TRBD1
abundance: NA